These 15 T cell receptor beta chains originate from one sample sequenced in a study of cytomegalovirus exposure and HLA in healthy donors. With 60 Vbeta and 13 Jbeta primers, the PCR was carried out. Clones were read by immunoSEQ multiplex PCR, and TCRdb kept only the in-frame ones, dropping some. The sample holds some 74,000 clones, 80% seen once. Sequencing was carried out using PBMCs. Receptors originate from a male donor in good health and CMV-seronegative.

The V and J genes are TRBV14 and TRBJ1-2, with 10 bases that match TRBD1. The germline V gene has CDR1 SGHDN and CDR2 FVKESK. The V gene end was trimmed by 4 bases and the J gene end by 1 base; junction bases not matched to a gene: 6. The CDR3 is 16 residues long. This CDR3 is CASSRMTGGINYGYTF. The CDR3 DNA is TGTGCCAGCAGCCGCATGACAGGGGGCATTAACTATGGCTACACCTTC. Full variable domain (outside the CDR3, taken from reference TRBV14 and TRBJ1-2): EAGVTQFPSHSVIEKGQTVTLRCDPISGHDNLYWYRRVMGKEIKFLLHFVKESKQDESGMPNNRFLAERTGGTYSTLKVQPAELEDSGVYFCASSRMTGGINYGYTFGSGTRLTVV.

By sample fraction, this clone is medium-sized. The rearrangement joins TRBV2 to TRBJ2-7, with D possibly being TRBD1 (5 bases). V was pared by 3 bases and J by 1 base, with 16 bases between. CDR1 is SNHLY and CDR2 is FYNNEI in the germline V gene. The CDR3 is 16 residues long. The CDR3 DNA reads as TGTGCCAGCAGTGAGGCGACCAGGGAAACGTCCTACGAGCAGTACTTC. Translation gives CASSEATRETSYEQYF. Full variable domain (rest looked up from reference TRBV2 and TRBJ2-7): EPEVTQTPSHQVTQMGQEVILRCVPISNHLYFYWYRQILGQKVEFLVSFYNNEISEKSEIFDDQFSVERPDGSNFTLKIRSTKLEDSAMYFCASSEATRETSYEQYFGPGTRLTVT.

This chain uses TRBV2 with TRBJ2-7; TRBD2 agrees at 8 bases. Per germline, CDR1 SNHLY and CDR2 FYNNEI. The V gene end was trimmed by 6 bases and the J gene end by 0 bases; junction bases not matched to a gene: 4. The CDR3 loop spans 14 amino acids. The CDR3 loop reads CASRELADSYEQYF. The CDR3 DNA is TGTGCCAGCAGGGAACTAGCGGACTCCTACGAGCAGTACTTC.

The CDR3 sequence is CASRDSGGLTYEQYF. CDR3 coding DNA: TGTGCCAGCAGGGATAGCGGGGGACTTACCTACGAGCAGTACTTC. The chain recombines TRBV6-5 with TRBJ2-7; 9 nucleotides agree with TRBD2. The CDR3 length is 15 residues. Trimming took 6 bases from V and 2 from J; bases not matched to a gene: 8. CDR1 and CDR2 from the germline V gene are MNHEY and SVGAGI.

The chain carries TRBV5-1 and TRBJ1-3, with a tentative D call TRBD1 (5 bases). V lost 3 bases, J lost 0 bases, and 13 bases lay in between. Germline-derived CDR1 and CDR2 are SGHRS and YFSETQ. The CDR3 extends over 16 amino acids. CDR3 sequence (DNA): TGCGCCAGCAGCTGGGAGGCAGGGCTCTCTGGAAACACCATATATTTT. Translated: CASSWEAGLSGNTIYF.

This chain links TRBV28 with TRBJ2-1, with 10 bases lining up with TRBD2. The CDR3 sequence is 18 residues long. V lost 4 bases to trimming and J lost 0 bases; unmatched junction nucleotides: 9. Germline V lookup: CDR1 MDHEN, CDR2 SYDVKM. This CDR3 reads CASSSYSGRRSSYNEQFF. Here the CDR3 DNA reads TGTGCCAGCAGTTCCTATAGCGGGAGGCGGAGCTCCTACAATGAGCAGTTCTTC. The whole variable domain, remainder taken from reference TRBV28 and TRBJ2-1, is DVKVTQSSRYLVKRTGEKVFLECVQDMDHENMFWYRQDPGLGLRLIYFSYDVKMKEKGDIPEGYSVSREKKERFSLILESASTNQTSMYLCASSSYSGRRSSYNEQFFGPGTRLTVL.

V usage is TRBV19 and J usage is TRBJ1-2; maybe TRBD1 (6 bases). Germline CDR1 LNHDA, CDR2 SQIVND (reference sequence). Trimming removed 3 bases at V and 7 bases at J, with 18 bases between. The CDR3 covers 15 residues. In DNA, the CDR3 is TGTGCCAGTAGTATGAAAGGCTCTCCGACAGGTGGCTACACCTTC. It translates to CASSMKGSPTGGYTF.

CDR3 in DNA: TGCGCCAGCAGCTTGGGGACAGACGAAGCTTTCTTT. Its protein is CASSLGTDEAFF. The chain combines TRBV5-1 with TRBJ1-1, with D maybe TRBD1 (6 bases). Trimming took 0 bases from V and 8 from J, leaving 8 bases between them. The CDR3 is made up of 12 amino acids. Germline values: CDR1 SGHRS, CDR2 YFSETQ.

This clone was detected only a few times. This rearrangement joins TRBV5-6 to TRBJ1-2, with TRBD1 identical over 9 bases. The length of the CDR3 is 14 residues. From germline, CDR1 is SGHDT and CDR2 YYEEEE. V lost 4 bases, J lost 5 bases, and 6 bases stayed unmatched. CDR3 bases: TGTGCCAGCAGCCCGGGGACAGGGCATTATGGCTACACCTTC. Encoded protein: CASSPGTGHYGYTF.

Worth noting for this clone: One end of the junction does not line up with germline, which may come from a read error. The J gene is TRBJ1-2, the V gene TRBV5-6; TRBD1 is a possible D gene (6 bases). The germline V gene has CDR1 SGHDT and CDR2 YYEEEE. There are 13 residues in the CDR3. The CDR3 reads CASSLRQGRGYPF. CDR3 nucleotide sequence: TGTGCCAGCAGCTTAAGGCAGGGCAGGGGCTACCCCTTC. The full variable domain, completed using reference TRBV5-6 and TRBJ1-2, is DAGVTQSPTHLIKTRGQQVTLRCSPKSGHDTVSWYQQALGQGPQFIFQYYEEEERQRGNFPDRFSGHQFPNYSSELNVNALLLGDSALYLCASSLRQGRGYPFGSGTRLTVV.

The chain recombines TRBV28 with TRBJ2-5, with 10 nucleotides matching TRBD1. The length of the CDR3 is 15 residues. V gave up 5 bases and J gave up 11 bases; unmatched junction bases: 14. From germline, CDR1 is MDHEN and CDR2 SYDVKM. The chain's CDR3 is CASSPGRQGAREQYF. The CDR3, as DNA: TGTGCCAGCAGTCCCGGCCGACAGGGGGCAAGAGAGCAGTACTTC.

CDR3 sequence: CASSKLFGNEQYF. In DNA form, the CDR3 reads TGTGCCAGTAGTAAACTTTTCGGTAACGAGCAGTACTTC. The chain couples TRBV19 to TRBJ2-5; D is undetermined. TRBJ2-7 matches the DNA end more closely, so the J call is doubtful. This CDR3 contains 13 residues. Germline V gives CDR1 LNHDA, CDR2 SQIVND (reference sequence).

V is TRBV29-1 and J is TRBJ1-3, with 7 nucleotides matching TRBD1. The J segment lost 3 bases and the V segment lost 7 bases, leaving 6 bases of the junction unmatched. Germline CDR1 reads SQVTM; CDR2 reads ANQGSEA. The CDR3 has 13 amino acids. DNA of the CDR3: TGCAGCGCCGAAGGGGGCTTTGGAAACACCATATATTTT. Translated: CSAEGGFGNTIYF.

V usage is TRBV19 and J usage is TRBJ1-2; 7 bases align to TRBD1. The V gene's germline CDR1 is LNHDA and CDR2 SQIVND (reference sequence). J gave up 4 bases and V 7 bases, and 9 bases lay outside the gene matches. The CDR3 length is 14 residues. Written as DNA, the CDR3 is TGTGCCAGTACTACCCAGGGGACAGTCTATGGCTACACCTTC. Translation: CASTTQGTVYGYTF.

This clone was recorded a few times. CDR3 amino acids: CASSWTGGSGANVLTF. Written as DNA, the CDR3 is TGTGCCAGCAGCTGGACAGGGGGGTCTGGGGCCAACGTCCTGACTTTC. This chain connects TRBV6-6 to TRBJ2-6, with 10 positions matching TRBD1. Germline V gene sequence: CDR1 MNHNY, CDR2 SVGAGI (reference sequence). The CDR3 sequence is 16 residues long. Unmatched junction bases numbered 3, after V lost 6 bases and J lost 1 base.